This T cell receptor beta chain was identified during a study of blood T cell repertoires in COVID-19. Clones were sequenced by immunoSEQ multiplex PCR, and TCRdb holds only the in-frame ones, with some missing. The profile shows fewer than 250,000 clones, around 76% of them singletons. CDR3 length: 14 residues. The germline V gene encodes CDR1 SGHTA and CDR2 FQGNSA. Trimming took 5 bases from V and 8 from J; bases not matched to a gene: 10. Sample: PBMCs or T cells enriched from blood (not recorded which). This sequence was found in a woman between 50 and 59 years old with acute COVID-19. The chain has TRBV7-2 and TRBJ1-2; 8 nucleotides agree with TRBD1. The CDR3 DNA is TGTGCCAGCAGCCCCATCGACAGGGGTGCGGGCTACACCTTC. It yields the protein CASSPIDRGAGYTF.